The rows below give T cell receptor beta chains drawn from one sample of a study of T cell responses to AZD1222 COVID-19 vaccine. Libraries were prepared by immunoSEQ multiplex PCR; TCRdb keeps only in-frame clonotypes and omits some of them. Found here are approximately 150,000 clones, around 90% of them singletons; the top ten hold 2% to 3%. Sequenced material: peripheral blood, taken on day 0 of AZD1222 vaccination. The receptors were gathered from an adult in good health. CDR3s include the opening cysteine and the closing phenylalanine or tryptophan. Each record gives: J gene, D gene, V gene, CDR3 protein, CDR3 DNA. D genes are given only for firm matches.

TRBJ1-3 - TRBV29-1 CSVGYPGSSGNTIYF TGCAGCGTTGGGTACCCAGGGAGCTCTGGAAACACCATATATTTT
TRBJ2-7 - TRBV5-8 CASSLRGPSAYEQYF TGTGCCAGCAGCTTGAGGGGCCCCTCAGCATACGAGCAGTACTTC
TRBJ1-5 TRBD1 TRBV19 CASSIVTGSRPQHF TGTGCCAGTAGTATAGTGACAGGGAGTCGGCCCCAGCATTTT
TRBJ2-4 - TRBV29-1 CSVEGVGDIQYF TGCAGCGTTGAAGGGGTAGGGGACATTCAGTACTTC
TRBJ1-2 - TRBV6-5 CASTQTAGPNYGYTF TGTGCCAGCACCCAGACGGCAGGCCCCAACTATGGCTACACCTTC
TRBJ1-2 TRBD1 TRBV9 CASSVEGQGARDGYTF TGTGCCAGCAGCGTAGAGGGACAGGGGGCGAGGGATGGCTACACCTTC
TRBJ1-6 TRBD1 TRBV11-2 CASSPDRGLSPLHF TGTGCCAGCAGCCCTGACAGGGGGCTGTCACCCCTCCACTTT
TRBJ2-1 - TRBV4-2 CASSQDRSQPHNEQFF TGTGCCAGCAGCCAAGATCGTTCGCAGCCCCACAATGAGCAGTTCTTC
TRBJ2-1 - TRBV5-4 CASSLATVGRAGQFF TGTGCCAGCAGCTTGGCCACCGTGGGACGCGCAGGGCAGTTCTTC
TRBJ2-7 - TRBV5-4 CASSSMGYEQYF TGTGCCAGCAGCTCCATGGGCTACGAGCAGTACTTC
TRBJ1-4 - TRBV7-9 CASSLGGENEKLFF TGTGCCAGCAGCTTAGGAGGGGAGAATGAAAAACTGTTTTTT
TRBJ1-5 - TRBV12-3/TRBV12-4 CASSFSEDQPQHF TGTGCCAGCAGTTTTTCGGAAGATCAGCCCCAGCATTTT
TRBJ2-3 TRBD1 TRBV9 CASSLGQSHADTQYF TGTGCCAGCAGCCTGGGACAGTCACACGCAGATACGCAGTATTTT
TRBJ2-6 - TRBV3-1/TRBV3-2 CASSQDRLGGGDTFGANVLTF TGTGCCAGCAGCCAAGATCGCCTTGGGGGGGGCGATACGTTTGGGGCCAACGTCCTGACTTTC
TRBJ1-1 - TRBV2 CARGVQGANTEAFF TGTGCCAGGGGAGTGCAAGGGGCGAACACTGAAGCTTTCTTT
TRBJ1-1 - TRBV5-5 CASSPGGVSPEAFF TGTGCCAGCAGCCCTGGAGGGGTTAGCCCTGAAGCTTTCTTT
TRBJ2-7 TRBD2 TRBV5-1 CASSLEFGGVGYEQYF TGCGCCAGCAGCTTGGAATTTGGGGGGGTTGGTTACGAGCAGTACTTC
TRBJ1-5 - TRBV2 CASSDRSFQNQPQHF TGTGCCAGCAGTGATCGGAGTTTTCAAAATCAGCCCCAGCATTTT
TRBJ2-2 TRBD2 TRBV5-4 CASSPRGAGGRFRGTGELFF TGTGCCAGCAGCCCCCGGGGAGCGGGAGGAAGGTTTCGGGGCACCGGGGAGCTGTTTTTT
TRBJ1-5 - TRBV5-1 CASRGDTENQPQHF TGCGCCAGCAGGGGGGACACTGAGAATCAGCCCCAGCATTTT
TRBJ1-2 TRBD1 TRBV30 CAWGTGGWGYTF TGTGCCTGGGGGACAGGGGGCTGGGGCTACACCTTC
TRBJ1-2 - TRBV21-1 CASVINIEQALGIFYGYTF TGTGCCAGCGTAATTAATATAGAGCAGGCTCTAGGGATATTCTATGGCTACACCTTC